The 9 T cell receptor beta chains reported below all come from one sample, sequenced in a study of T cell repertoires in cytomegalovirus infection. A single record per CDR3 protein comes from TCRdb applying MiXCR to the reads. Of approximately 490,000 distinct CDR3 sequences listed, 10% to 12% were seen once; the top ten hold roughly 10%. The sample was PBMCs. The receptors stem from a human donor in good health (CMV status not recorded). Some clones in this sample may be carry-over from other donors' samples.

A few counts support this clonotype. The chain recombines TRBV5-4 with TRBJ2-1; no clear D. Germline assignment: CDR1 SGHNT and CDR2 YYREEE (reference sequence). The CDR3 length is 12 residues. V was clipped by 5 bases and J by 9 bases, with 12 bases between them. The CDR3 here is CASSRPLGEQFF. The CDR3 nucleotides are TGTGCCAGCAGTCGGCCCCTGGGTGAGCAGTTCTTC.

Many counts were recorded for this clonotype. V usage is TRBV12-3 or TRBV12-4 and J usage is TRBJ2-3; 8 bases map to TRBD2. This CDR3 region has 16 residues. J gave up 0 bases and V 7 bases, and 9 bases lay outside the gene matches. Here the CDR3 DNA reads TGTGCCAGCAATTATGGGGCTAGCGGGAGCACAGATACGCAGTATTTT. Its translation is CASNYGASGSTDTQYF.

The chain combines TRBV20-1 with TRBJ1-1; no reliable D call. Trimming shortened V by 0 bases and J by 7 bases, and 9 bases separated the two germline ends. In germline, CDR1 is DFQATT, CDR2 SNEGSKA (reference sequence). The CDR3 is 12 amino acids. CDR3 nucleotides: TGCAGTGCTAGAGATCAGGACGGTGAAGCTTTCTTT. This sequence encodes CSARDQDGEAFF.

The chain is built from TRBV18 and TRBJ2-1; TRBD2 agrees at 12 bases. The germline V gene has CDR1 KGHSH and CDR2 LQKENI. The ends lost 0 bases at V and 10 bases at J; junction bases unmatched: 10. This CDR3 region has 17 residues. In DNA, the CDR3 is TGTGCCAGCTCACCACCCCCTAGCGGGAGGGTTAAAGTCGAGCAGTTCTTC. It translates to CASSPPPSGRVKVEQFF.

Ten or more counts support this clonotype. The chain carries TRBV5-1 and TRBJ2-7; D is possibly TRBD2 (5 bases). Germline CDR1 SGHRS, CDR2 YFSETQ. The CDR3 contains 14 residues. V was pared by 5 bases and J by 0 bases, with 12 bases between. The CDR3 coding sequence is TGCGCCAGCAGGGAGGCCTTGCCCTCCTACGAGCAGTACTTC. Translating gives CASREALPSYEQYF. The whole variable domain, remainder taken from reference TRBV5-1 and TRBJ2-7, is KAGVTQTPRYLIKTRGQQVTLSCSPISGHRSVSWYQQTPGQGLQFLFEYFSETQRNKGNFPGRFSGRQFSNSRSEMNVSTLELGDSALYLCASREALPSYEQYFGPGTRLTVT.

The sample holds many counts of this clonotype. The V gene is TRBV5-1, the J gene TRBJ1-2; D may be TRBD1 (6 bases). There are 16 residues in the CDR3. Germline-derived CDR1 and CDR2 are SGHRS and YFSETQ. Trimming shortened V by 0 bases and J by 7 bases, and 19 bases separated the two germline ends. The CDR3 DNA reads as TGCGCCAGCAGCTTGGGGTCGACAGGCGACTACGCTGGCTACACCTTC. Translation: CASSLGSTGDYAGYTF.

This clonotype was counted a few times. This chain joins TRBV6-1 and TRBJ2-1; D ambiguous. Trimming took off 2 bases at V and 0 bases at J, with 8 bases between the two ends. CDR3 size: 15 residues. CDR1 and CDR2 (germline): MNHNS, SASEGT. This CDR3 is CASSESRLSYNEQFF. CDR3 nucleotide sequence: TGTGCCAGCAGTGAATCCCGACTCTCCTACAATGAGCAGTTCTTC.

The table lists this clonotype with many counts. The chain combines TRBV7-9 with TRBJ2-7; the match to TRBD1 covers 8 bases. Losses at the gene ends were 5 bases for V and 4 bases for J; bases not matched to a gene: 13. Germline CDR1 and CDR2: SEHNR and FQNEAQ (reference sequence). The CDR3 length is 16 residues. This CDR3 reads CASSPRQGPAMYEQYF. CDR3 coding DNA: TGTGCCAGCAGCCCCCGACAGGGGCCGGCCATGTACGAGCAGTACTTC.

There are a few counts of this clonotype. The chain is built from TRBV23-1 and TRBJ2-1, with a tentative D call TRBD1 (5 bases). Being an ORF, TRBV23-1 has a function that is uncertain. The CDR3 length is 19 residues. With 0 bases removed from V and 4 bases from J, the gap between germline ends came to 22 bases. The CDR3 coding sequence is TGCGCCAGCAGTCAATCACGAGAGAGGCAGGAAAAGGGGTACAATGAGCAGTTCTTC. Translation gives CASSQSRERQEKGYNEQFF.